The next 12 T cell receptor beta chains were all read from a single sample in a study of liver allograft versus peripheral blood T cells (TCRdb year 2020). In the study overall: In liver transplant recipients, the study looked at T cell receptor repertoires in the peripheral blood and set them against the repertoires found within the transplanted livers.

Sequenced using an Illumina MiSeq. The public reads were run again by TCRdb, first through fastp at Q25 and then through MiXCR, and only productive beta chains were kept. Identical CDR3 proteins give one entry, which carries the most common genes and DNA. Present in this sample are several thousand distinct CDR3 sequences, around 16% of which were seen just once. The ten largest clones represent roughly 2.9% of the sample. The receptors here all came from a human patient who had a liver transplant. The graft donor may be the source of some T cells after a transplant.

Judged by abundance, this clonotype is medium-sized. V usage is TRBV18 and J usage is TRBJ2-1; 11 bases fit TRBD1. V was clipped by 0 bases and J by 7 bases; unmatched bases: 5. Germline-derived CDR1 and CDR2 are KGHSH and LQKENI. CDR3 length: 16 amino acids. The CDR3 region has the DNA TGTGCCAGCTCACCACCTTCCGGGACAGGGGGAAATGAGCAGTTCTTC. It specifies CASSPPSGTGGNEQFF.

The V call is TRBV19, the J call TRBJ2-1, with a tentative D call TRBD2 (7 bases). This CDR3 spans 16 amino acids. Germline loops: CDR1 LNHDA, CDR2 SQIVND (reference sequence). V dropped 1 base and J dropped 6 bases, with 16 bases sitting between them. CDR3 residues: CASSIVTGGWSNEQFF. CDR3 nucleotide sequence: TGTGCCAGTAGTATAGTAACGGGGGGCTGGTCCAATGAGCAGTTCTTC.

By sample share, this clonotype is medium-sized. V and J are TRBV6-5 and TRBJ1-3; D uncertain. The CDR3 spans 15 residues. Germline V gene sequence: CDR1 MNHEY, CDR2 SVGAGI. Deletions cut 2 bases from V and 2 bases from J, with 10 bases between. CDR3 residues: CASSYRVQPGNTIYF. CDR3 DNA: TGTGCCAGCAGTTACAGGGTACAACCTGGAAACACCATATATTTT.

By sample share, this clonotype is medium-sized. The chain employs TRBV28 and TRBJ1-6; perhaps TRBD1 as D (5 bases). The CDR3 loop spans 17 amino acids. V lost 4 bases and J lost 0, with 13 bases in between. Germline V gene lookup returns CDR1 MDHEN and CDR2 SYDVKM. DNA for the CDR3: TGTGCCAGCAGTTCCAGCGACAGTAGCTCCTATAATTCACCCCTCCACTTT. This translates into CASSSSDSSSYNSPLHF. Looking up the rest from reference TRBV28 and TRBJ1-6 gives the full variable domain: DVKVTQSSRYLVKRTGEKVFLECVQDMDHENMFWYRQDPGLGLRLIYFSYDVKMKEKGDIPEGYSVSREKKERFSLILESASTNQTSMYLCASSSSDSSSYNSPLHFGNGTRLTVT.

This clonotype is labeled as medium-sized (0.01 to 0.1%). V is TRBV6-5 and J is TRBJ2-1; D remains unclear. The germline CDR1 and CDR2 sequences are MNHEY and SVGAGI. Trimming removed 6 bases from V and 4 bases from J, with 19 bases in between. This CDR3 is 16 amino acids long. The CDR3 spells CASRPGIADLYNEQFF. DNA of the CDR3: TGTGCCAGCAGGCCTGGGATCGCAGATTTATACAATGAGCAGTTCTTC.

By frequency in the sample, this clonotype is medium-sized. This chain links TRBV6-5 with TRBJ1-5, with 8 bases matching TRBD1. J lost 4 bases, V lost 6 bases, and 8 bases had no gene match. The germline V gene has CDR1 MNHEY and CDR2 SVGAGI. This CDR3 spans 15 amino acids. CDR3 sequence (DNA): TGTGCCAGCAGACTCACAGGGGGAGCGAATCAGCCCCAGCATTTT. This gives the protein CASRLTGGANQPQHF.

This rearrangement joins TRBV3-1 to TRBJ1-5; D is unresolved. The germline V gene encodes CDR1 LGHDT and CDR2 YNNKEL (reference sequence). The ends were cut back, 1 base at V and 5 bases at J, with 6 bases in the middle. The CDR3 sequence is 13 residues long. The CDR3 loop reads CASSQGIDQPQHF. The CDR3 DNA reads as TGTGCCAGCAGCCAAGGGATTGATCAGCCCCAGCATTTT.

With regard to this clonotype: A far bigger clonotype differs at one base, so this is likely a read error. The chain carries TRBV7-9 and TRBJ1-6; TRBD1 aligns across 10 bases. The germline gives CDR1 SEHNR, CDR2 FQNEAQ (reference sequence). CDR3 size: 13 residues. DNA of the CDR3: TGTGTCAGCAGCGGGACAGGGGCGTCACCCCTCCACTTT. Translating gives CVSSGTGASPLHF.

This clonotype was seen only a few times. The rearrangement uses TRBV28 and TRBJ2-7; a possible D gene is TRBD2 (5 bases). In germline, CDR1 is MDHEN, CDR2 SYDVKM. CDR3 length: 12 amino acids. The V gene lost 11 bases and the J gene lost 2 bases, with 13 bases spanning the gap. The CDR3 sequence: CASGSPPYEQYF. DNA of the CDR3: TGTGCCTCTGGGAGTCCCCCCTACGAGCAGTACTTC.

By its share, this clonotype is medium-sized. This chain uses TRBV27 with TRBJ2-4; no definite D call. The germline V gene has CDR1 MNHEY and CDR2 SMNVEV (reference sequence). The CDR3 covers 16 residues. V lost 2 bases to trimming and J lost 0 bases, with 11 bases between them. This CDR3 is CASSLNNLLAKNIQYF. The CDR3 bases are TGTGCCAGCAGTTTAAACAACTTATTAGCCAAAAACATTCAGTACTTC.

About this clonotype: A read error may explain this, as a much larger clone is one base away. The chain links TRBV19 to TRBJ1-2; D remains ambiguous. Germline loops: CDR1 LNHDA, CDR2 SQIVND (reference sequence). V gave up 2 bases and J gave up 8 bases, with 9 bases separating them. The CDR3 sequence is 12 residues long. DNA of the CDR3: TGTGCCAGTAGTATAAATCCGGGCGGCTACACCTTC. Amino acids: CASSINPGGYTF.

CDR3: CATSGQVYEQYF. CDR3 nucleotide sequence: TGTGCCACCTCGGGACAGGTCTACGAGCAGTACTTC. The chain recombines TRBV6-1 with TRBJ2-7; 8 nucleotides match TRBD1. V trimming: 10 bases; J trimming: 3 bases; junction bases outside the gene matches: 5. Germline CDR1 MNHNS, CDR2 SASEGT. The CDR3 sequence is 12 residues long.